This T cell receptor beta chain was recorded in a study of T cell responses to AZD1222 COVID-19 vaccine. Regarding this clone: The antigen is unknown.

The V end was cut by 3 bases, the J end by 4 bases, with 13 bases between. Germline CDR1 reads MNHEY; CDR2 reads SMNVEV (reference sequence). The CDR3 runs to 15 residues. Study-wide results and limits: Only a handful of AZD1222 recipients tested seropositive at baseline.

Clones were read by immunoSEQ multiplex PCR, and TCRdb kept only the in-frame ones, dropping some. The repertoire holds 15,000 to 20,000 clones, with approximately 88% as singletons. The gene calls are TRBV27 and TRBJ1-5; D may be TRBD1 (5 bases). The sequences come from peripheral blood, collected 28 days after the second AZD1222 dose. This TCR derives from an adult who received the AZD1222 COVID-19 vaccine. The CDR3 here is CASSFTGVGNQPQHF. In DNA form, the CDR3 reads TGTGCCAGCAGTTTCACGGGGGTAGGAAATCAGCCCCAGCATTTT.